The sequence of this T cell receptor beta chain was determined in a study of pediatric ulcerative colitis. Across the study: Disease was pancolitis in several and left-sided in two, histology-confirmed. Study-wide points: Total lymphocyte DNA, not sorted subsets, was the template. Compared with controls, ulcerative colitis showed greater blood-rectum clone sharing.

To note about this clone: Its antigen is not identified.

One to two pinch biopsies were taken from the rectum during colonoscopy. V was cut by 7 bases and J by 6 bases, with 24 bases left in between. Germline CDR1 is MDHEN and CDR2 is SYDVKM. The CDR3 is 16 amino acids. The method was immunoSEQ multiplex PCR; TCRdb's version includes in-frame clones alone and lacks a portion of them. The sample carries 35,000 or so clones, less than 80% recorded once. The source of this sequence is a boy aged 5 to 17 with moderate ulcerative colitis. This chain connects TRBV28 to TRBJ1-2; D call uncertain. Sequencing was carried out using gut tissue. The CDR3 sequence is CASTASISFLGDGYTF. Written as DNA, the CDR3 is TGTGCCAGCACCGCTAGTATCAGTTTCTTGGGTGATGGCTACACCTTC.